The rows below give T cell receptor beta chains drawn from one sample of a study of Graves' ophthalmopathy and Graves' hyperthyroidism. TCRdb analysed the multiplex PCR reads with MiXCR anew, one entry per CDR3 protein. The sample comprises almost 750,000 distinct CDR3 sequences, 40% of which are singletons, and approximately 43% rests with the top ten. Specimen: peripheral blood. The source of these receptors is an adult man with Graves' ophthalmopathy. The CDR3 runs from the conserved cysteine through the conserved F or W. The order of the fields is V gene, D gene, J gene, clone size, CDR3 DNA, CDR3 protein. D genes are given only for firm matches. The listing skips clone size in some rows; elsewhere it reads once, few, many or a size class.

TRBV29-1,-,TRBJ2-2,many,TGCAGCGTTGTACAGAACACCGGGGAGCTGTTTTTT,CSVVQNTGELFF
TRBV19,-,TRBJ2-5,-,TGTGCCAGTAGTATAAGGGAGAGCAATCAGCCCCAGTACTTC,CASSIRESNQPQYF
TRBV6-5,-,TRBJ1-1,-,TGTGCCAGCAGTTACTATAGGGGGGCAGACACTGAAGCTTTCTTT,CASSYYRGADTEAFF
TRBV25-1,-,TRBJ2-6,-,TGTGCCAGCAGAGGTGAGACAGACTACTCTGGGGCCAACGTCCTGACTTTC,CASRGETDYSGANVLTF
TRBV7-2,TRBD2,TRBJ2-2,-,TGTGCCAGCAGCCAAGATCTTGGCACTAGCGGGGGGTGGACCGGGGAGCTGTTTTTT,CASSQDLGTSGGWTGELFF
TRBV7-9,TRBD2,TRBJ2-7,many,TGCGCCAGCAGACTAGCGGGAGTCTACGAGCAGTACTTC,CASRLAGVYEQYF
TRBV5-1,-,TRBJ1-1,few,TGCGCCAGCAGCGTTGGACAGTACACTGAAGCTTTCTTT,CASSVGQYTEAFF
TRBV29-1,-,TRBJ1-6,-,TGCAGCTTGACAGACAATTCACCCCTCCACTTT,CSLTDNSPLHF
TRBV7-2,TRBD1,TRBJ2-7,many,TGTGCCAGCAGCTCACGGACAGGGGGGTTCACCTACGAGCAGTACTTC,CASSSRTGGFTYEQYF
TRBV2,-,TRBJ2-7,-,TGTGCCAGCCAAGATTGGGGCTACGAGCAGTACTTC,CASQDWGYEQYF
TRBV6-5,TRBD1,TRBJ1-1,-,TGTGCCAGCGGTAGGGGGCCGGCTGAAGCTTTCTTT,CASGRGPAEAFF
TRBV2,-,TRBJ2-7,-,TGTGCCAGCAGTTTATTGTCAGACTACGAGCAGTACTTC,CASSLLSDYEQYF
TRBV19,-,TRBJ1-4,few,TGTGCCAGTAGTAAACGGACAACTAATGAAAAACTGTTTTTT,CASSKRTTNEKLFF
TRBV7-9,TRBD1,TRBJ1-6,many,TGTGCCAGCAGCTTAGGAGACAGGGGGCGTTCACCCCTCCACTTT,CASSLGDRGRSPLHF
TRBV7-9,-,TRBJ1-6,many,TGTGCCAGCAGCTTAGTGCCCAGTTCACCCCTCCACTTT,CASSLVPSSPLHF
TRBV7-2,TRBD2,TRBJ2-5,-,TGTGCCAGCAGCTTAGATAGCGGGGGGGCGAAGACCCAGTACTTC,CASSLDSGGAKTQYF
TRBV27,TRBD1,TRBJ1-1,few,TGTGCCAGCAGTGGGTTGACAGGGAGGAACACTGAAGCTTTCTTT,CASSGLTGRNTEAFF
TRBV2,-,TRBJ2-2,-,TGTGCCAGCAGTGGGCTACAGGGTGCATCCGGGGAGCTGTTTTTT,CASSGLQGASGELFF
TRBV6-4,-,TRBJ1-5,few,TGTGCCAGCAGTGATAAATCCACATTGTGTCGGCCCCAGCATTTT,CASSDKSTLCRPQHF
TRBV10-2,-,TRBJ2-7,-,TGCGCCAGCAGCCCCGTATGGGAATCGACAGGCGAGCAGTACTTC,CASSPVWESTGEQYF
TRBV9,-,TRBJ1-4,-,TGTGCCAGCAGCCCAGGAGGAGCAACTAATGAAAAACTGTTTTTT,CASSPGGATNEKLFF
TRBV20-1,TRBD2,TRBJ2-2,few,TGCAGTGCTAGTGGTTTAGCGGGAGGGAGGACCGGGGAGCTGTTTTTT,CSASGLAGGRTGELFF
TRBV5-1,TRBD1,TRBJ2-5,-,TGCGCCAGCAGCGTTGAACTAGGCCGGGACAGGGTGACCCAGTACTTC,CASSVELGRDRVTQYF
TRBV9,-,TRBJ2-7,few,TGTGCCAGCAGCGTAGAGGAGCGTTACGAGCAGTACTTC,CASSVEERYEQYF
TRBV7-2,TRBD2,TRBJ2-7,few,TGTGCCAGCAGCTCCTTAGCGGGAGAGGTCTACGAGCAGTACTTC,CASSSLAGEVYEQYF
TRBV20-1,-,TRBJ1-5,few,TGCAGTGCCGTCCACACAATTTACAGCAATCAGCCCCAGCATTTT,CSAVHTIYSNQPQHF
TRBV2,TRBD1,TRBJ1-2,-,TGTGCCAGCGAGGGACAGGGGGTGAACTATGGCTACACCTTC,CASEGQGVNYGYTF
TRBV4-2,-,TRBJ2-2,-,TGTGCCAGCAGCCAGGGCCTGGGGGCGAACACCGGGGAGCTGTTTTTT,CASSQGLGANTGELFF
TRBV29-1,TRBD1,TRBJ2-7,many,TGCAGCGTCCCCATGGACAGGGGGAGCCACGAGCAGTACTTC,CSVPMDRGSHEQYF
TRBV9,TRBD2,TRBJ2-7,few,TGTGCCAGCAGCGTAGAGGGCGGGGGGCCCTACGAGCAGTACTTC,CASSVEGGGPYEQYF
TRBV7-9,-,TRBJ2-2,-,TGCGCCAGCAGCTTCCGGTCCACCGGGGAGCTGTTTTTT,CASSFRSTGELFF